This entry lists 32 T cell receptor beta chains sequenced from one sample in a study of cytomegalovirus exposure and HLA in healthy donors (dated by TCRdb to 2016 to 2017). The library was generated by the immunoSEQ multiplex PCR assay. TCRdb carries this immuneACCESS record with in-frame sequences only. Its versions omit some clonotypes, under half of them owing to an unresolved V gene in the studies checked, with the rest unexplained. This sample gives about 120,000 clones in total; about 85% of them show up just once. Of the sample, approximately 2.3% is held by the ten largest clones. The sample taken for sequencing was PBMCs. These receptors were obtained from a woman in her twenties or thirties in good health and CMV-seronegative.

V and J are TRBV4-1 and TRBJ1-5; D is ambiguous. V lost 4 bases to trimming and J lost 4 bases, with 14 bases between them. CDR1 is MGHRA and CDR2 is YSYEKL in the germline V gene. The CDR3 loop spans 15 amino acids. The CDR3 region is CASSPQETANQPQHF. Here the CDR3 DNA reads TGCGCCAGCAGCCCTCAGGAAACGGCGAATCAGCCCCAGCATTTT.

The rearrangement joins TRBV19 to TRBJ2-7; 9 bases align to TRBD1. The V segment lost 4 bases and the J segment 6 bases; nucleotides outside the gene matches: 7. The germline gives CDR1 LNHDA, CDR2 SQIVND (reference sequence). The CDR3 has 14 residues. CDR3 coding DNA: TGTGCCAGTAGTACACAGGGGGCGCCAGGCGAGCAGTACTTC. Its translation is CASSTQGAPGEQYF. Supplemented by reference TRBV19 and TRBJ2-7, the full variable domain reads DGGITQSPKYLFRKEGQNVTLSCEQNLNHDAMYWYRQDPGQGLRLIYYSQIVNDFQKGDIAEGYSVSREKKESFPLTVTSAQKNPTAFYLCASSTQGAPGEQYFGPGTRLTVT.

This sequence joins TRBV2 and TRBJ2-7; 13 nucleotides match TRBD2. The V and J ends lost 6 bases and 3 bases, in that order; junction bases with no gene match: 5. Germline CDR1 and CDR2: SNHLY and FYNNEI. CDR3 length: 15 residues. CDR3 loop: CASSAGTSGVYEQYF. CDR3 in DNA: TGTGCCAGCAGCGCCGGGACTAGCGGGGTCTACGAGCAGTACTTC.

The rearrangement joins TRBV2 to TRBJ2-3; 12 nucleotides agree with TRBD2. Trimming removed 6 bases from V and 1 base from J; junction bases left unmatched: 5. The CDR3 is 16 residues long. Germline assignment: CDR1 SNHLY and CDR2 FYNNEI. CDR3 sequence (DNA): TGTGCCAGCAGCTCGAGGACTAGCGGGGGCACAGATACGCAGTATTTT. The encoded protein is CASSSRTSGGTDTQYF. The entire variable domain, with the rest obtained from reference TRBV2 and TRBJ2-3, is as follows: EPEVTQTPSHQVTQMGQEVILRCVPISNHLYFYWYRQILGQKVEFLVSFYNNEISEKSEIFDDQFSVERPDGSNFTLKIRSTKLEDSAMYFCASSSRTSGGTDTQYFGPGTRLTVL.

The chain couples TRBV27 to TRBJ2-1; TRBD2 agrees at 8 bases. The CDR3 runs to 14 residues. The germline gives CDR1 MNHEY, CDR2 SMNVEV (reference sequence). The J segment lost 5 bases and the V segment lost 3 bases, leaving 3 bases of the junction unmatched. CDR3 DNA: TGTGCCAGCAGTTTCGGGGGGGGGAACAATGAGCAGTTCTTC. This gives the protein CASSFGGGNNEQFF.

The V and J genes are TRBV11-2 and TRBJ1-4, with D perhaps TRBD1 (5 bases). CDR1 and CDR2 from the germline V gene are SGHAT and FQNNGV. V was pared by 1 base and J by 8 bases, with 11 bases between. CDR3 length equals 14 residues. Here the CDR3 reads CASSLGGGAEKLFF. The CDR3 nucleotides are TGTGCCAGCAGCTTAGGAGGAGGGGCCGAAAAACTGTTTTTT.

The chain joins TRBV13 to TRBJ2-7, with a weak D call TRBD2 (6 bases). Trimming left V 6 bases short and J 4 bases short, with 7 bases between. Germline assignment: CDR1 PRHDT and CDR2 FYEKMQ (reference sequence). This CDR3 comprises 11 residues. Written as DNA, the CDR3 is TGTGCCAGCAGTCGGGAGTACGAGCAGTACTTC. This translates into CASSREYEQYF. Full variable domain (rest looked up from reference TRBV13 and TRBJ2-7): AAGVIQSPRHLIKEKRETATLKCYPIPRHDTVYWYQQGPGQDPQFLISFYEKMQSDKGSIPDRFSAQQFSDYHSELNMSSLELGDSALYFCASSREYEQYFGPGTRLTVT.

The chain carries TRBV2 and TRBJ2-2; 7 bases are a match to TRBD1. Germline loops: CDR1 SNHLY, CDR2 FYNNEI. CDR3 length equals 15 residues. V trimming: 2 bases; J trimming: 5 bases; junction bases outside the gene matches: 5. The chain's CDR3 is CASSESYRGTGELFF. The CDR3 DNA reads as TGTGCCAGCAGTGAAAGTTACAGGGGTACCGGGGAGCTGTTTTTT.

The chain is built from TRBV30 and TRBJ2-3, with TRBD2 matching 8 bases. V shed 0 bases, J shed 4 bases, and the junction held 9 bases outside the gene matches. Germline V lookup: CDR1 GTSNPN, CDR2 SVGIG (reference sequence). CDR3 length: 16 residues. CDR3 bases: TGTGCCTGGAGTGTATTTAGGACTAGCCAGGCAGATACGCAGTATTTT. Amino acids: CAWSVFRTSQADTQYF.

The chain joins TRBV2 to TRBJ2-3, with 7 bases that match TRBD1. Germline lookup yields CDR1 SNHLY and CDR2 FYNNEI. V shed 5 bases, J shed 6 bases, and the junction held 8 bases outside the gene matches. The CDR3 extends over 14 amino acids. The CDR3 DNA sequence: TGTGCCAGCAGTTCGGACAGGCCCGGGGATACGCAGTATTTT. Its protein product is CASSSDRPGDTQYF.

The CDR3 DNA reads as TGTGCCAGCACTAGCGGGGGGGCGGAGACCCAGTACTTC. Translation gives CASTSGGAETQYF. The chain carries TRBV6-6 and TRBJ2-5; TRBD2 aligns across 12 bases. CDR1 is MNHNY, CDR2 SVGAGI, per germline (reference sequence). The CDR3 is 13 amino acids. Losses at the gene ends were 7 bases for V and 5 bases for J; bases not matched to a gene: 2.

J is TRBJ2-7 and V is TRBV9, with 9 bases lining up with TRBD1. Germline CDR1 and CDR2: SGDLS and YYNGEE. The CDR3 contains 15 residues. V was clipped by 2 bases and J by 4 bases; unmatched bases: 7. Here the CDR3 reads CASSVPGQGQYEQYF. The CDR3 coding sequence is TGTGCCAGCAGCGTTCCGGGACAGGGCCAATACGAGCAGTACTTC.

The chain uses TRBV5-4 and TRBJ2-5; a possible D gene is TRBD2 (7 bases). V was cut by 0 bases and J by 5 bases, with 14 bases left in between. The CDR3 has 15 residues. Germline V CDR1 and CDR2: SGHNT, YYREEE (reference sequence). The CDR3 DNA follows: TGTGCCAGCAGCTTGGAGAGGGGGGGCGTGGAGACCCAGTACTTC. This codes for CASSLERGGVETQYF.

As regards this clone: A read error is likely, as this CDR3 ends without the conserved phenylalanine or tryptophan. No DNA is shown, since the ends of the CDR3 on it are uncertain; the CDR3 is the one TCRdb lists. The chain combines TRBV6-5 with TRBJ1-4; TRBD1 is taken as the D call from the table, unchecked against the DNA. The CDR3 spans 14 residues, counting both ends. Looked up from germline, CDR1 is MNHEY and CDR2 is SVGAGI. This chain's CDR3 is CASSSSRTGTGVTG.

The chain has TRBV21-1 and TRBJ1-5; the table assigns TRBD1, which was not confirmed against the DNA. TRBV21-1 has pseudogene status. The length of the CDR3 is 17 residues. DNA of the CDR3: TGTGCCAGCAGCCCCTGGTCCTGGACAGGCATGAATCAGCCCCAGCATTTT. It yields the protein CASSPWSWTGMNQPQHF.

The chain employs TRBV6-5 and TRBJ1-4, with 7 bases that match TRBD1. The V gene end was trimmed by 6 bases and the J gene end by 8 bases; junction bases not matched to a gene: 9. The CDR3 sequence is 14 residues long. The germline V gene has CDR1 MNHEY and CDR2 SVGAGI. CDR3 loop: CASSEGQVGEKLFF. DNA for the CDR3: TGTGCCAGCAGCGAAGGACAGGTGGGGGAAAAACTGTTTTTT.

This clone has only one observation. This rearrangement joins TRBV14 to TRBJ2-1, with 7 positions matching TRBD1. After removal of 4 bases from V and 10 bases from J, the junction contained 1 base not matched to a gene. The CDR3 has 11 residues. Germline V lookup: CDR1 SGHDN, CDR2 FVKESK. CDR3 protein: CASSRGQEQFF. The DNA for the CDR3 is TGTGCCAGCAGCCGGGGACAGGAGCAGTTCTTC. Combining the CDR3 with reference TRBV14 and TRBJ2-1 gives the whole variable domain EAGVTQFPSHSVIEKGQTVTLRCDPISGHDNLYWYRRVMGKEIKFLLHFVKESKQDESGMPNNRFLAERTGGTYSTLKVQPAELEDSGVYFCASSRGQEQFFGPGTRLTVL.

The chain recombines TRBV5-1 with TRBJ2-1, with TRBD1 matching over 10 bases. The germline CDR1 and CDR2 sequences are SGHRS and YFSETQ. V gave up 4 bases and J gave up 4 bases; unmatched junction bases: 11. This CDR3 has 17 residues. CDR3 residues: CASSHTTGGFTYNEQFF. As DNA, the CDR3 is TGCGCCAGCAGCCATACGACAGGGGGCTTCACATACAATGAGCAGTTCTTC. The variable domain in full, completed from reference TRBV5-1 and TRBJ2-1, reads KAGVTQTPRYLIKTRGQQVTLSCSPISGHRSVSWYQQTPGQGLQFLFEYFSETQRNKGNFPGRFSGRQFSNSRSEMNVSTLELGDSALYLCASSHTTGGFTYNEQFFGPGTRLTVL.

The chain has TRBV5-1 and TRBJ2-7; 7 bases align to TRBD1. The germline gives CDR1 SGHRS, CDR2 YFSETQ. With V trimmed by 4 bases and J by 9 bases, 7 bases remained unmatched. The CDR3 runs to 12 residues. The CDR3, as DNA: TGCGCCAGCAGCCCTCAATCAGGGGGGCAGTACTTC. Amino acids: CASSPQSGGQYF. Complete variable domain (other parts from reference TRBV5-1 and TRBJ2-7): KAGVTQTPRYLIKTRGQQVTLSCSPISGHRSVSWYQQTPGQGLQFLFEYFSETQRNKGNFPGRFSGRQFSNSRSEMNVSTLELGDSALYLCASSPQSGGQYFGPGTRLTVT.

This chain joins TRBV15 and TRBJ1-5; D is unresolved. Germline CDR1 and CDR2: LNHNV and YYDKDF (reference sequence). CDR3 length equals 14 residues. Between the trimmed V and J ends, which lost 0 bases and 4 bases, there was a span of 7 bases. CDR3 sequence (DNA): TGTGCCACCAGCAGAGATCAGAGGAATCAGCCCCAGCATTTT. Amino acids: CATSRDQRNQPQHF.

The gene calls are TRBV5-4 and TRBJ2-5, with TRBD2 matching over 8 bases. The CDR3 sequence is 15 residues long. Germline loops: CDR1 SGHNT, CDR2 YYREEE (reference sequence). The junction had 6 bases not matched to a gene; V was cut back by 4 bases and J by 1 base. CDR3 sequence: CASSPQRGGQETQYF. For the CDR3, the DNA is TGTGCCAGCAGCCCCCAACGGGGGGGCCAAGAGACCCAGTACTTC.

The CDR3 DNA reads as TGTGCCAGCAGCTCCAGGACAACTAATGAAAAACTGTTTTTT. As protein: CASSSRTTNEKLFF. This chain uses TRBV7-9 with TRBJ1-4; D remains ambiguous. V dropped 4 bases and J dropped 0 bases, with 6 bases sitting between them. Germline lookup yields CDR1 SEHNR and CDR2 FQNEAQ (reference sequence). CDR3 length equals 14 residues.

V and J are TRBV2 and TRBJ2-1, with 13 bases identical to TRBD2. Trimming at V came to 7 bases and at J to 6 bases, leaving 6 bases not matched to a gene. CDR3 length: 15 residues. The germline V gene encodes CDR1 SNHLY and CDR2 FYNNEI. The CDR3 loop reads CASIRTSGGSNEQFF. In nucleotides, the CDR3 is TGTGCCAGCATCCGGACTAGCGGGGGTAGCAATGAGCAGTTCTTC.

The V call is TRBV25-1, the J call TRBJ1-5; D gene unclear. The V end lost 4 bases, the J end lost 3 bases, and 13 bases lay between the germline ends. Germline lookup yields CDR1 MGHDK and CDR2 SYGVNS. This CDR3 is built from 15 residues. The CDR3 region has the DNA TGTGCCAGCAGTGCCGGGGTGAACACCAATCAGCCCCAGCATTTT. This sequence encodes CASSAGVNTNQPQHF.

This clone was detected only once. The CDR3 region is CAWTVYNEQFF. As DNA, the CDR3 is TGTGCCTGGACAGTATACAATGAGCAGTTCTTC. The chain joins TRBV30 to TRBJ2-1; D is unclear. This CDR3 has 11 amino acids. V lost 4 bases and J lost 4, with 5 bases in between. In germline, CDR1 is GTSNPN, CDR2 SVGIG (reference sequence).

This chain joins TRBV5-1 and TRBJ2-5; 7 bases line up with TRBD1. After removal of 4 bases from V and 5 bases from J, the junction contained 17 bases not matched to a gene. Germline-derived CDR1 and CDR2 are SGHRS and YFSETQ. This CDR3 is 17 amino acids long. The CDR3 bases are TGCGCCAGCAGCCGCATAGATATGACAGGGTTGGGGGAGACCCAGTACTTC. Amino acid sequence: CASSRIDMTGLGETQYF.

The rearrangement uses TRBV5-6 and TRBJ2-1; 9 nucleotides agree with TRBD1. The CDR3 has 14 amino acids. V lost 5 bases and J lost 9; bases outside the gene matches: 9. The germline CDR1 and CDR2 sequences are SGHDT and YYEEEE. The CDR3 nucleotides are TGTGCCAGCAGACGGGACAGGGTAAAGGGTGAGCAGTTCTTC. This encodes CASRRDRVKGEQFF.

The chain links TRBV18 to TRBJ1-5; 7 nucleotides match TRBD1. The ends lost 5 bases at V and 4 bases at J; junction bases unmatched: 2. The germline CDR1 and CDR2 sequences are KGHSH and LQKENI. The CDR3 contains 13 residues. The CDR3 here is CASSATGNQPQHF. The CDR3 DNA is TGTGCCAGCTCAGCGACAGGGAATCAGCCCCAGCATTTT.

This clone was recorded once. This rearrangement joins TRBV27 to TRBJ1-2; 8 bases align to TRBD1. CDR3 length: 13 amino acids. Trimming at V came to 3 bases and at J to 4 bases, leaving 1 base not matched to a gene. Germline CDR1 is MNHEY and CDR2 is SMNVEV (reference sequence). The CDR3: CASSFRGLYGYTF. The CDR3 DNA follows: TGTGCCAGCAGTTTCAGGGGGCTCTATGGCTACACCTTC.

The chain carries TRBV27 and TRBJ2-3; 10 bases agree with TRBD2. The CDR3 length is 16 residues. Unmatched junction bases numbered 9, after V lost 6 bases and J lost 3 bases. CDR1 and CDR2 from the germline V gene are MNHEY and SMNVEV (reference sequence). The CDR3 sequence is CASRSSGGAGTDTQYF. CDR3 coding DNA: TGTGCCAGCAGATCAAGCGGGGGGGCCGGGACAGATACGCAGTATTTT.

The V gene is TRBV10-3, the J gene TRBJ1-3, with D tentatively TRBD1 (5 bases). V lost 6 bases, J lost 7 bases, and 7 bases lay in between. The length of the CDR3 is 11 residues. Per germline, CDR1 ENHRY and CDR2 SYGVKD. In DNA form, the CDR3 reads TGTGCCATCAGGGGGGGGAACACCATATATTTT. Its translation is CAIRGGNTIYF.

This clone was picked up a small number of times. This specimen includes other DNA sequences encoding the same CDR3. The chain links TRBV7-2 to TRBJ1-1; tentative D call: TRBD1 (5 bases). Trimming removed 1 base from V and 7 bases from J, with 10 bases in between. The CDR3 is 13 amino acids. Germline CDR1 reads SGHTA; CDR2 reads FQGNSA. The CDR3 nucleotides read TGTGCCAGCAGCTTAGACCGGACATTTGAAGCTTTCTTT. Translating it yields CASSLDRTFEAFF.